The next 9 T cell receptor beta chains were all read from a single sample in a study of blood T cell repertoires in COVID-19. The protocol was immunoSEQ multiplex PCR, while the TCRdb copy is restricted to in-frame clones and leaves out a portion. Of some 70,000 clones in the sample, 82% were seen once. Input material: peripheral blood. The receptors originated from a man aged 60-69 years with acute or convalescent COVID-19.

The chain links TRBV5-1 to TRBJ1-2; D unresolved. The V end lost 3 bases, the J end lost 7 bases, and 7 bases lay between the germline ends. The germline CDR1 and CDR2 sequences are SGHRS and YFSETQ. This CDR3 spans 11 amino acids. This CDR3 reads CASSSGGGYTF. CDR3 in DNA: TGCGCCAGCAGCTCGGGTGGTGGCTACACCTTC.

The sample holds one count of this clone. The rearrangement links TRBV29-1 to TRBJ1-2; 9 nucleotides agree with TRBD1. The CDR3 is 12 residues long. V shed 6 bases and J 4 bases; nucleotides not matched to a gene: 3. In germline, CDR1 is SQVTM, CDR2 ANQGSEA. The CDR3 DNA reads as TGCAGCGTCGGGGGACAGGGCTATGGCTACACCTTC. Translating it yields CSVGGQGYGYTF.

The V and J genes are TRBV7-2 and TRBJ2-4; 7 bases align to TRBD2. The CDR3 contains 14 residues. J lost 9 bases, V lost 2 bases, and 7 bases had no gene match. From germline, CDR1 is SGHTA and CDR2 FQGNSA. The CDR3 DNA sequence: TGTGCCAGCAGCTTAAGATCTAGGGAGGGCATTCAGTACTTC. It specifies CASSLRSREGIQYF. The full variable domain, its missing parts supplied by reference TRBV7-2 and TRBJ2-4, is GAGVSQSPSNKVTEKGKDVELRCDPISGHTALYWYRQSLGQGLEFLIYFQGNSAPDKSGLPSDRFSAERTGGSVSTLTIQRTQQEDSAVYLCASSLRSREGIQYFGAGTRLSVL.

This chain links TRBV4-3 with TRBJ1-4, with a tentative D call TRBD1 (5 bases). This CDR3 spans 17 amino acids. Trimming took 3 bases from V and 2 from J, leaving 16 bases between them. The germline V gene has CDR1 LGHNA and CDR2 YSLEER. CDR3 region: CASSQDYVGATNEKLFF. CDR3 bases: TGCGCCAGCAGCCAGGACTATGTCGGGGCCACTAATGAAAAACTGTTTTTT.

The chain links TRBV3-1 (or the pseudogene TRBV3-2) to TRBJ1-1; 7 bases match TRBD1. The V gene's germline CDR1 is LGHDT and CDR2 YNNKEL (reference sequence). CDR3 size: 13 residues. J lost 3 bases, V lost 5 bases, and 3 bases had no gene match. CDR3 sequence (DNA): TGTGCCAGCAGCGCCAGGGGGGACACTGAAGCTTTCTTT. Encoded protein: CASSARGDTEAFF.

This chain uses TRBV7-6 with TRBJ1-4, with 9 nucleotides matching TRBD1. Losses at the gene ends were 5 bases for V and 8 bases for J; bases not matched to a gene: 9. The germline V gene encodes CDR1 SGHVS and CDR2 FNYEAQ. The CDR3 loop spans 15 amino acids. CDR3 residues: CASSPGQGRGEKLFF. The CDR3 region has the DNA TGTGCCAGCAGCCCCGGACAGGGGAGAGGAGAAAAACTGTTTTTT. Using reference TRBV7-6 and TRBJ1-4 for the parts outside the CDR3, the full variable domain is GAGVSQSPRYKVTKRGQDVALRCDPISGHVSLYWYRQALGQGPEFLTYFNYEAQQDKSGLPNDRFSAERPEGSISTLTIQRTEQRDSAMYRCASSPGQGRGEKLFFGSGTQLSVL.

V usage is TRBV3-1 (or the pseudogene TRBV3-2) and J usage is TRBJ2-7; 8 nucleotides line up with TRBD1. CDR3 length: 14 residues. Germline V gene sequence: CDR1 LGHDT, CDR2 YNNKEL (reference sequence). With 5 bases clipped from V and 6 bases from J, the junction kept 9 bases outside the gene matches. The CDR3 region is CASSLWGQDPEQYF. The DNA of the CDR3 is TGTGCCAGCAGCTTATGGGGACAGGACCCCGAGCAGTACTTC.

The J gene is TRBJ1-3, the V gene TRBV6-5; the match to TRBD1 covers 7 bases. Germline V gene sequence: CDR1 MNHEY, CDR2 SVGAGI. V dropped 8 bases and J dropped 4; count of bases not matched to a gene: 2. The CDR3 has 12 residues. The CDR3 region has the DNA TGTGCCAGCGGGACAGCCGGAAACACCATATATTTT. Translating gives CASGTAGNTIYF.

The chain is built from TRBV10-3 and TRBJ2-5, with 14 bases lining up with TRBD2. Germline loops: CDR1 ENHRY, CDR2 SYGVKD. The length of the CDR3 is 14 residues. With V trimmed by 10 bases and J by 4 bases, 5 bases remained unmatched. CDR3 protein: CATTGTSGGETQYF. As DNA, the CDR3 is TGTGCCACCACCGGGACTAGCGGGGGAGAGACCCAGTACTTC.